Listed below are T cell receptor beta chains from one sample, sequenced in a study of T cell responses to AZD1222 COVID-19 vaccine. Method: immunoSEQ multiplex PCR; TCRdb's copy keeps in-frame clones and lacks some. This table holds some 150,000 clones, 80% to 95% found once. Sequenced here: peripheral blood, sampled 28 days after the second AZD1222 dose. These receptor sequences come from an adult who received the AZD1222 COVID-19 vaccine. CDR3s include the opening cysteine and the closing phenylalanine or tryptophan. The order of the fields is J gene, CDR3 length, D gene, clone size, V gene, CDR3 protein, CDR3 DNA. A D gene is named only where the DNA matches it firmly. Rows give clone size only sometimes, using once, few, many, or a class for an expanded clone.

>TRBJ1-3|11|NA|once|TRBV20-1
CSASVGNTIYF
TGCAGTGCTAGTGTTGGAAACACCATATATTTT
>TRBJ1-5|14|NA|once|TRBV27
CASSFGRGTQPQHF
TGTGCCAGCAGTTTTGGTAGGGGGACTCAGCCCCAGCATTTT
>TRBJ1-5|13|NA|NA|TRBV6-5
CASSYSRLQPQHF
TGTGCCAGCAGTTACTCCCGACTCCAGCCCCAGCATTTT
>TRBJ1-5|14|NA|NA|TRBV6-1
CASSDPSGNQPQHF
TGTGCCAGCAGTGATCCTTCAGGGAATCAGCCCCAGCATTTT
>TRBJ2-1|15|TRBD2|NA|TRBV6-1
CASSESGGSYNEQFF
TGTGCCAGCAGTGAAAGCGGCGGGAGCTACAATGAGCAGTTCTTC
>TRBJ2-2|13|NA|NA|TRBV5-1
CASSLLSGWELFF
TGCGCCAGCAGCTTGTTGAGTGGTTGGGAGCTGTTTTTT
>TRBJ1-2|17|TRBD1|few|TRBV5-1
CASSFLRDSRATEGYTF
TGCGCCAGCAGCTTCCTCCGGGACAGCCGCGCAACGGAGGGCTACACCTTC
>TRBJ1-3|15|TRBD1|NA|TRBV5-1
CASSSDRGQGNTIYF
TGCGCCAGCAGCTCCGACAGGGGGCAAGGAAACACCATATATTTT
>TRBJ2-7|12|NA|NA|TRBV29-1
CSVDPFSYEQYF
TGCAGCGTTGATCCTTTCTCCTACGAGCAGTACTTC
>TRBJ2-1|13|NA|NA|TRBV19
CASSKYQEGWQFF
TGTGCCAGTAGTAAGTATCAAGAGGGATGGCAGTTCTTC
>TRBJ1-5|13|TRBD1|once|TRBV6-5
CASSSGGNQPQHF
TGTGCCAGCAGTTCAGGGGGAAATCAGCCCCAGCATTTT
>TRBJ1-5|19|TRBD1|NA|TRBV19
CASSMIGGGVSLSNQPQHF
TGTGCCAGTAGTATGATAGGGGGCGGAGTAAGTTTGAGCAATCAGCCCCAGCATTTT
>TRBJ2-2|16|TRBD1|NA|TRBV7-9
CASSSRPPGGEGELFF
TGTGCCAGCAGCTCCCGTCCCCCAGGGGGAGAGGGGGAGCTGTTTTTT
>TRBJ2-5|13|NA|NA|TRBV10-2
CASRDSPVETQYF
TGCGCCAGCAGGGACTCCCCCGTAGAGACCCAGTACTTC
>TRBJ1-1|13|NA|NA|TRBV11-3
CASSSTANTEAFF
TGTGCCAGCAGCTCGACAGCGAACACTGAAGCTTTCTTT
>TRBJ2-5|15|NA|NA|TRBV27
CASSTLGTSGETQYF
TGTGCCAGCAGTACCCTCGGGACTTCGGGCGAGACCCAGTACTTC
>TRBJ1-2|15|TRBD1|NA|TRBV19
CASSTGTGGSYGYTF
TGTGCCAGTAGTACTGGGACAGGGGGCAGCTATGGCTACACCTTC
>TRBJ1-4|13|NA|NA|TRBV11-2
CASSPLQNEKLFF
TGTGCCAGCAGCCCATTACAGAATGAAAAACTGTTTTTT
>TRBJ1-6|16|NA|NA|TRBV18
CASSTTEQGFNSPLHF
TGTGCCAGCTCAACCACCGAACAGGGATTTAATTCACCCCTCCACTTT
>TRBJ2-3|16|TRBD2|NA|TRBV18
CASSRRTSGTTDTQYF
TGTGCCAGCTCACGAAGGACTAGCGGGACCACAGATACGCAGTATTTT
>TRBJ2-1|16|NA|few|TRBV12-5
CASAVAGYTEGDEQFF
TGTGCTAGTGCCGTAGCGGGCTACACTGAGGGGGATGAGCAGTTCTTC
>TRBJ2-1|18|TRBD2|NA|TRBV25-1
CASRRGLAGGSSYNEQFF
TGTGCCAGCAGAAGAGGGCTAGCGGGAGGGAGCTCCTACAATGAGCAGTTCTTC
>TRBJ2-7|14|TRBD2|NA|TRBV2
CASNRLAGDNEQYF
TGTGCCAGCAACAGACTAGCGGGAGACAACGAGCAGTACTTC
>TRBJ1-1|13|NA|NA|TRBV12-3/TRBV12-4
CASTTEGNTEAFF
TGTGCCAGCACCACTGAGGGGAACACTGAAGCTTTCTTT
>TRBJ1-1|21|NA|NA|TRBV21-1
CASSKAQSREGAGQVNTEAFF
TGTGCCAGCAGCAAAGCCCAAAGCAGGGAGGGGGCAGGTCAGGTGAACACTGAAGCTTTCTTT
>TRBJ1-4|10|NA|NA|TRBV20-1
CSARSEKLFF
TGCAGTGCTAGGAGCGAAAAACTGTTTTTT
>TRBJ1-2|14|TRBD1|NA|TRBV18
CASSPSQGLGGYTF
TGTGCCAGCTCACCTTCACAGGGGTTAGGTGGCTACACCTTC
>TRBJ2-2|14|NA|NA|TRBV7-2
CASSRPGSAGELFF
TGTGCCAGCAGCCGCCCTGGGTCTGCCGGGGAGCTGTTTTTT
>TRBJ2-5|14|NA|NA|TRBV5-1
CASSFGTPQETQYF
TGCGCCAGCAGCTTTGGGACACCGCAAGAGACCCAGTACTTC
>TRBJ2-7|15|NA|NA|TRBV13
CASSAPGRSTYEQYF
TGTGCCAGCAGCGCCCCGGGACGTTCGACCTACGAGCAGTACTTC
>TRBJ2-2|13|NA|NA|TRBV5-1
CASTTTNTGELFF
TGCGCCAGCACCACTACCAACACCGGGGAGCTGTTTTTT
>TRBJ2-2|13|NA|NA|TRBV13
CASSERVTGELFF
TGTGCCAGCAGCGAGCGCGTCACCGGGGAGCTGTTTTTT
>TRBJ2-7|13|NA|NA|TRBV12-3/TRBV12-4
CASSFIQAYEQYF
TGTGCCAGCAGTTTTATCCAGGCCTACGAGCAGTACTTC
>TRBJ1-5|15|NA|NA|TRBV19
CASSALTGADQPQHF
TGTGCCAGTAGTGCCCTGACAGGTGCTGATCAGCCCCAGCATTTT
>TRBJ2-5|14|NA|once|TRBV5-1
CASSLVGGLETQYF
TGCGCCAGCAGCTTGGTCGGAGGCCTAGAGACCCAGTACTTC
>TRBJ1-1|15|NA|NA|TRBV19
CASRLGELVNTEAFF
TGTGCCAGTAGGTTGGGAGAGTTGGTGAACACTGAAGCTTTCTTT
>TRBJ2-1|13|TRBD1|NA|TRBV19
CAIGDRGHNEQFF
TGTGCCATTGGGGACAGGGGGCACAATGAGCAGTTCTTC
>TRBJ2-3|14|NA|NA|TRBV27
CASSSGSFTDTQYF
TGTGCCAGCAGTTCGGGGTCGTTCACAGATACGCAGTATTTT
>TRBJ1-6|16|TRBD1|NA|TRBV3-1/TRBV3-2
CASSQLQGPYNSPLHF
TGTGCCAGCAGCCAACTACAGGGGCCCTATAATTCACCCCTCCACTTT
>TRBJ2-3|13|NA|NA|TRBV6-5
CASSYGSTDTQYF
TGTGCCAGCAGTTACGGGAGCACAGATACGCAGTATTTT
>TRBJ2-2|15|TRBD1|NA|TRBV7-7
CASSSRQGYTGELFF
TGTGCCAGCAGCTCTCGACAGGGTTACACCGGGGAGCTGTTTTTT
>TRBJ1-1|15|NA|NA|TRBV7-6
CASSSREGLNTEAFF
TGTGCCAGCAGCTCCCGTGAGGGCTTGAACACTGAAGCTTTCTTT
>TRBJ2-7|13|NA|NA|TRBV5-6
CASSLAAAYEQYF
TGTGCCAGCAGCTTGGCAGCGGCCTACGAGCAGTACTTC
>TRBJ1-5|16|TRBD1|NA|TRBV9
CASSVGDRAGGQPQHF
TGTGCCAGCAGCGTAGGGGACAGGGCAGGGGGTCAGCCCCAGCATTTT
>TRBJ2-7|16|TRBD1|once|TRBV2
CASSESTGTGLIEQYF
TGTGCCAGCAGTGAGTCTACCGGGACAGGGCTTATCGAGCAGTACTTC
>TRBJ1-1|15|NA|NA|TRBV6-5
CASTLRGGLNTEAFF
TGTGCCAGCACTCTTCGTGGGGGATTGAACACTGAAGCTTTCTTT
>TRBJ2-1|15|NA|NA|TRBV7-9
CASSDSGEPYNEQFF
TGTGCCAGCAGCGACTCGGGGGAGCCCTACAATGAGCAGTTCTTC
>TRBJ1-5|17|NA|few|TRBV7-9
CASSLGGGILSNQPQHF
TGTGCCAGCAGCTTAGGGGGAGGTATCCTTAGCAATCAGCCCCAGCATTTT
>TRBJ2-2|15|NA|NA|TRBV7-8
CASSLRAGVIGELFF
TGTGCCAGCAGCTTACGGGCCGGGGTCATCGGGGAGCTGTTTTTT
>TRBJ2-7|14|NA|NA|TRBV20-1
CSASEEIGIYEQYF
TGCAGTGCTAGTGAGGAAATCGGTATCTACGAGCAGTACTTC